The 29 T cell receptor beta chains given below trace back to one sample, sequenced in a study of control samples from healthy donors and cancer patients. This table comes from immunoSEQ multiplex PCR, and its TCRdb copy is limited to in-frame clones, with some not included. Of 40,000 to 50,000 clones listed, over 85% are singletons. Sequenced input: PBMCs. Receptors were obtained from a woman between 45 and 65 years old with head and neck cancer.

V usage is TRBV2 and J usage is TRBJ1-3; D not certain. Germline V gives CDR1 SNHLY, CDR2 FYNNEI. The CDR3 spans 14 residues. Trimming removed 1 base at V and 1 base at J, with 5 bases between. The CDR3 region is CASSEGWSGNTIYF. CDR3 nucleotide sequence: TGTGCCAGCAGTGAAGGGTGGTCTGGAAACACCATATATTTT.

The chain links TRBV27 to TRBJ1-5, with 8 bases matching TRBD1. CDR1 and CDR2 from the germline V gene are MNHEY and SMNVEV (reference sequence). This CDR3 has 13 residues. J gave up 6 bases and V 4 bases, and 2 bases lay outside the gene matches. CDR3 sequence: CASSWTGSQPQHF. The CDR3 region has the DNA TGTGCCAGCAGTTGGACAGGGAGTCAGCCCCAGCATTTT.

This chain connects TRBV6-5 to TRBJ1-2, with 7 bases fitting TRBD1. V trimming: 3 bases; J trimming: 8 bases; junction bases outside the gene matches: 12. CDR1 and CDR2 (germline): MNHEY, SVGAGI. The CDR3 has 15 amino acids. The CDR3 loop reads CASSYRGTDLRGYTF. Here the CDR3 DNA reads TGTGCCAGCAGTTATAGGGGGACAGATCTTCGGGGCTACACCTTC.

The V call is TRBV25-1, the J call TRBJ2-7; 8 bases map to TRBD1. The ends lost 5 bases at V and 3 bases at J; junction bases unmatched: 9. This CDR3 region has 15 residues. Germline V lookup: CDR1 MGHDK, CDR2 SYGVNS. CDR3 loop: CASSNPGTGVYEQYF. The CDR3 nucleotides read TGTGCCAGCAGTAATCCAGGGACAGGAGTCTACGAGCAGTACTTC.

The chain links TRBV4-1 to TRBJ2-2; 9 nucleotides agree with TRBD1. V shed 4 bases, J shed 7 bases, and the junction held 7 bases outside the gene matches. The germline V gene encodes CDR1 MGHRA and CDR2 YSYEKL. CDR3 length equals 15 residues. The CDR3 spells CASSLYRGQDGELFF. The CDR3 DNA reads TGCGCCAGCAGCCTATACAGGGGGCAAGACGGGGAGCTGTTTTTT.

CDR3 sequence reads: CASSLNRGGSPLHF. CDR3 coding DNA: TGTGCCAGCAGCTTAAACAGGGGAGGATCACCCCTCCACTTT. The gene calls are TRBV7-9 and TRBJ1-6; 7 bases map to TRBD1. The CDR3 extends over 14 amino acids. V gave up 2 bases and J gave up 10 bases; unmatched junction bases: 5. In germline, CDR1 is SEHNR, CDR2 FQNEAQ (reference sequence).

Remarks on this clone: Other DNA sequences in the same sample also yield this CDR3. This sequence joins TRBV2 and TRBJ1-5; 10 bases are shared with TRBD1. Germline lookup yields CDR1 SNHLY and CDR2 FYNNEI. The V segment lost 6 bases and the J segment 4 bases; nucleotides outside the gene matches: 3. The CDR3 is 14 amino acids. The CDR3 protein is CASSRDRGNQPQHF. CDR3 in DNA: TGTGCCAGCAGCCGGGACAGGGGAAATCAGCCCCAGCATTTT.

This clone was counted once. DNA for the CDR3: TGCGCCAGCAGCCAAGGACAGGGGGCTACAGATACGCAGTATTTT. This codes for CASSQGQGATDTQYF. The chain has TRBV4-1 and TRBJ2-3, with 10 bases lining up with TRBD1. The CDR3 is made up of 15 amino acids. Per germline, CDR1 MGHRA and CDR2 YSYEKL. J lost 3 bases, V lost 1 base, and 1 base had no gene match.

As DNA, the CDR3 is TGTGCCAGCAGTGAGACTAGCGGGAGGCTCGAGCAGTACTTC. This translates into CASSETSGRLEQYF. The chain carries TRBV6-1 and TRBJ2-7; 13 nucleotides match TRBD2. The CDR3 contains 14 residues. V lost 3 bases to trimming and J lost 6 bases; unmatched junction nucleotides: 2. Looked up from germline, CDR1 is MNHNS and CDR2 is SASEGT.

This chain connects TRBV6-5 to TRBJ1-1, with D maybe TRBD1 (5 bases). The germline V gene encodes CDR1 MNHEY and CDR2 SVGAGI. The CDR3 length is 15 residues. V was trimmed by 2 bases and J by 0 bases, leaving 10 bases between them. The CDR3 protein is CASSYEGPVNTEAFF. CDR3 DNA: TGTGCCAGCAGTTACGAGGGGCCGGTGAACACTGAAGCTTTCTTT.

This clone was observed a handful of times. The chain combines TRBV5-6 with TRBJ2-7, with a tentative D call TRBD2 (5 bases). The CDR3 contains 13 residues. Germline V gene lookup returns CDR1 SGHDT and CDR2 YYEEEE. V lost 2 bases and J 4 bases, leaving 10 bases between the germline ends. In DNA, the CDR3 is TGTGCCAGCAGCTTAGACTATTCTTACGAGCAGTACTTC. This encodes CASSLDYSYEQYF. The full variable domain, its missing parts supplied by reference TRBV5-6 and TRBJ2-7, is DAGVTQSPTHLIKTRGQQVTLRCSPKSGHDTVSWYQQALGQGPQFIFQYYEEEERQRGNFPDRFSGHQFPNYSSELNVNALLLGDSALYLCASSLDYSYEQYFGPGTRLTVT.

This sequence joins TRBV3-1 (or the pseudogene TRBV3-2) and TRBJ1-1; D is uncertain. Deletions cut 1 base from V and 11 bases from J, with 14 bases between. The germline V gene encodes CDR1 LGHDT and CDR2 YNNKEL (reference sequence). The CDR3 consists of 13 residues. The CDR3 DNA is TGTGCCAGCAGCCAAGGCGAAGGCTTGTACGCTTTCTTT. As protein: CASSQGEGLYAFF.

The chain employs TRBV6-5 and TRBJ2-2; a possible D gene is TRBD1 (6 bases). V lost 2 bases, J lost 6 bases, and 13 bases lay in between. The CDR3 has 15 residues. Looked up from germline, CDR1 is MNHEY and CDR2 is SVGAGI. CDR3 DNA sequence: TGTGCCAGCAGTTACGAGAACAGGGCCCCCGGGGAGCTGTTTTTT. This translates into CASSYENRAPGELFF.

The genes are TRBV6-1 and TRBJ2-1; 10 bases fit TRBD2. V trimming: 3 bases; J trimming: 10 bases; junction bases outside the gene matches: 12. CDR3 length: 16 amino acids. The germline gives CDR1 MNHNS, CDR2 SASEGT. The CDR3 sequence: CASSERELAGAREQFF. The CDR3 DNA is TGTGCCAGCAGTGAGCGGGAGCTAGCGGGAGCTAGGGAGCAGTTCTTC.

This sequence joins TRBV30 and TRBJ2-3; weak D call: TRBD2 (6 bases). Trimming shortened V by 1 base and J by 3 bases, and 14 bases separated the two germline ends. Germline loops: CDR1 GTSNPN, CDR2 SVGIG (reference sequence). There are 15 residues in the CDR3. CDR3 region: CAWSGDSSGTDTQYF. Here the CDR3 DNA reads TGTGCCTGGAGTGGAGACAGTAGCGGTACAGATACGCAGTATTTT.

The genes are TRBV14 and TRBJ1-3; perhaps TRBD1 as D (6 bases). Deletions cut 0 bases from V and 9 bases from J, with 9 bases between. Germline V CDR1 and CDR2: SGHDN, FVKESK. The CDR3 has 13 amino acids. CDR3 DNA sequence: TGTGCCAGCAGCCAAGACAGAGGGGGCACCATATATTTT. It encodes CASSQDRGGTIYF.

The rearrangement joins TRBV2 to TRBJ1-1, with TRBD1 as a possible D gene (5 bases). V lost 3 bases, J lost 0 bases, and 8 bases lay in between. The germline V gene has CDR1 SNHLY and CDR2 FYNNEI. CDR3 length: 14 amino acids. CDR3 nucleotides: TGTGCCAGCAGTGAGCAGGGTCTGAACACTGAAGCTTTCTTT. Its protein product is CASSEQGLNTEAFF.

V is TRBV24-1 and J is TRBJ2-2; 9 bases agree with TRBD2. CDR1 is KGHDR and CDR2 is SFDVKD in the germline V gene. J was trimmed by 7 bases and V by 8 bases; bases with no gene match: 7. This CDR3 contains 14 residues. The CDR3 DNA is TGTGCCACCATGGCTAGCGGGACGAGCGGGGAGCTGTTTTTT. This codes for CATMASGTSGELFF.

This rearrangement joins TRBV2 to TRBJ2-5, with TRBD1 as a possible D gene (6 bases). Germline CDR1 and CDR2: SNHLY and FYNNEI. The V gene lost 6 bases and the J gene lost 3 bases, with 8 bases spanning the gap. This CDR3 is built from 12 residues. The CDR3: CASRRGKETQYF. The DNA of the CDR3 is TGTGCCAGCAGGAGGGGGAAAGAGACCCAGTACTTC.

The chain carries TRBV6-5 and TRBJ2-3, with 8 positions matching TRBD2. CDR3 length: 14 residues. Unmatched junction bases numbered 6, after V lost 6 bases and J lost 4 bases. Germline V gives CDR1 MNHEY, CDR2 SVGAGI. In DNA form, the CDR3 reads TGTGCCAGCAGGTTCGGACTAGCAGCAGATACGCAGTATTTT. This sequence encodes CASRFGLAADTQYF.

V usage is TRBV7-9 and J usage is TRBJ1-6; 10 nucleotides align to TRBD1. The length of the CDR3 is 13 residues. The J segment lost 11 bases and the V segment lost 6 bases, leaving 4 bases of the junction unmatched. Germline CDR1 and CDR2: SEHNR and FQNEAQ (reference sequence). CDR3 nucleotide sequence: TGTGCCAGCAGACAGGACAGGGGGACACCCCTCCACTTT. The encoded protein is CASRQDRGTPLHF. The full variable domain, rest sourced from reference TRBV7-9 and TRBJ1-6, is DTGVSQNPRHKITKRGQNVTFRCDPISEHNRLYWYRQTLGQGPEFLTYFQNEAQLEKSRLLSDRFSAERPKGSFSTLEIQRTEQGDSAMYLCASRQDRGTPLHFGNGTRLTVT.

This chain connects TRBV6-5 to TRBJ1-2; the match to TRBD1 covers 7 bases. Unmatched junction bases numbered 9, after V lost 7 bases and J lost 4 bases. Per germline, CDR1 MNHEY and CDR2 SVGAGI. This CDR3 region has 14 residues. CDR3 sequence reads: CASNLRQGSYGYTF. The CDR3 nucleotides are TGTGCCAGCAACCTACGACAGGGTAGCTATGGCTACACCTTC.

The chain recombines TRBV6-4 with TRBJ2-1; perhaps TRBD1 as D (6 bases). V lost 2 bases, J lost 2 bases, and 13 bases lay in between. CDR1 and CDR2 (germline): MRHNA, SNTAGT. The CDR3 covers 16 residues. CDR3: CASSDEGTGPYNEQFF. CDR3 DNA: TGTGCCAGCAGTGACGAGGGAACAGGGCCCTACAATGAGCAGTTCTTC.

This clone was seen just once. The CDR3, as DNA: TGCGCCAGCAGCCGTGCCGGGACTAGCGGCACAGATACGCAGTATTTT. Translated, it gives CASSRAGTSGTDTQYF. This rearrangement joins TRBV5-1 to TRBJ2-3, with TRBD2 identical over 10 bases. The CDR3 is made up of 16 amino acids. Germline CDR1 reads SGHRS; CDR2 reads YFSETQ. V trimming: 4 bases; J trimming: 1 base; junction bases outside the gene matches: 6.

V is TRBV7-2 and J is TRBJ2-4; TRBD1 aligns across 7 bases. With 1 base clipped from V and 9 bases from J, the junction kept 6 bases outside the gene matches. The CDR3 runs 14 residues. Germline CDR1 and CDR2: SGHTA and FQGNSA. As DNA, the CDR3 is TGTGCCAGCAGCTTAGGAGGGGGCGCCAGCATTCAGTACTTC. This encodes CASSLGGGASIQYF.

The chain links TRBV11-2 to TRBJ1-1; the D is unclear. The CDR3 length is 14 residues. With 0 bases removed from V and 8 bases from J, the gap between germline ends came to 13 bases. Germline assignment: CDR1 SGHAT and CDR2 FQNNGV. The CDR3 loop reads CASSLDGSLEEAFF. CDR3 nucleotide sequence: TGTGCCAGCAGCTTAGACGGCAGCTTGGAAGAAGCTTTCTTT. Combining the CDR3 with reference TRBV11-2 and TRBJ1-1 gives the whole variable domain EAGVAQSPRYKIIEKRQSVAFWCNPISGHATLYWYQQILGQGPKLLIQFQNNGVVDDSQLPKDRFSAERLKGVDSTLKIQPAKLEDSAVYLCASSLDGSLEEAFFGQGTRLTVV.

The chain is built from TRBV6-6 and TRBJ1-1, with no clear D. V was pared by 2 bases and J by 1 base, with 5 bases between. The CDR3 has 13 amino acids. Per the germline V gene, CDR1 is MNHNY and CDR2 is SVGAGI (reference sequence). The CDR3 protein is CASSYEGNTEAFF. The CDR3 region has the DNA TGTGCCAGCAGTTACGAGGGGAACACTGAAGCTTTCTTT.

V and J are TRBV7-2 and TRBJ2-7, with 7 nucleotides matching TRBD2. Looked up from germline, CDR1 is SGHTA and CDR2 is FQGNSA. The CDR3 length is 16 residues. The trim removed 3 bases at V and 6 bases at J, leaving 14 bases unmatched. The CDR3 DNA sequence: TGTGCCAGCAGCTTTAAGGCGGGCGGGGGTGGAGGCGAGCAGTACTTC. This translates into CASSFKAGGGGGEQYF.

The chain couples TRBV9 to TRBJ2-1; 7 bases are a match to TRBD1. The CDR3 has 14 amino acids. The junction had 4 bases not matched to a gene; V was cut back by 3 bases and J by 4 bases. Germline lookup yields CDR1 SGDLS and CDR2 YYNGEE. The CDR3 loop reads CASSARDRYNEQFF. The CDR3 nucleotides are TGTGCCAGCAGCGCGAGGGACAGATACAATGAGCAGTTCTTC.